This note documents a single T cell receptor (beta chain) sequence. Expressed TCRB transcripts were sequenced because the entire RNA isolate underwent reverse transcription. This table comes from immunoSEQ multiplex PCR, and its TCRdb copy is limited to in-frame clones, with some not included. The repertoire has 200,000 to 300,000 clones, 68% of them found once; the top ten carry 0.053%. The sample comes from a study of beta chain features in type 1 diabetes. The CDR3 is 14 amino acids. V lost 4 bases to trimming and J lost 4 bases; unmatched junction nucleotides: 3. CDR1 and CDR2 (germline): GTSNPN, SVGIG (reference sequence).

The receptor was derived from a young man in good health. V usage is TRBV30 and J usage is TRBJ2-1; 11 nucleotides align to TRBD2. The sample comprised naive CD4+ T cells from blood. The CDR3 DNA sequence: TGTGCCTGGAAGACTAGCGGGGCGTACAATGAGCAGTTCTTC. It is translated as CAWKTSGAYNEQFF.